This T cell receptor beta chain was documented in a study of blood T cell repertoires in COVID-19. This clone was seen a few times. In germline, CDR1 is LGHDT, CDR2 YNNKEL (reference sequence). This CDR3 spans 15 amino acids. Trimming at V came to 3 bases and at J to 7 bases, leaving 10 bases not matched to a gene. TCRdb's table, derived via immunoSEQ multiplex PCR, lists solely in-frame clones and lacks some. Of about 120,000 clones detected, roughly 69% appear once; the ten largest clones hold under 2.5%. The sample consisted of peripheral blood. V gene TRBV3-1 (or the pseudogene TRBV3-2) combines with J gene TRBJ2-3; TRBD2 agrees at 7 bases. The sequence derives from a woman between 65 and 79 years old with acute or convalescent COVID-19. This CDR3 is CASSHLAVHQNTQYF. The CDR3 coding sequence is TGTGCCAGCAGCCATCTAGCGGTCCATCAAAATACGCAGTATTTT.